Included here is one T cell receptor beta chain sequence, with context. Its antigen is not known. The sample belongs to a study of T cell repertoires and HLA-DP antigens. Across the study: Alloreactive CD4+ T cells targeted HLA-DP on transduced HeLa. Whole-study findings and limits: Naive and memory CD4+ cells were analysed together, not apart.

Average purity of the negatively selected CD4+ T cells was about 98%. The primer mix covered 54 TRBV segments and 13 TRBJ segments. Repertoires were generated with immunoSEQ multiplex PCR, while TCRdb's copy carries only in-frame clones and drops some. This repertoire shows approximately 100,000 clones, around 86% found once; its top ten account for 1.7%. The CDR3 totals 14 residues. V dropped 5 bases and J dropped 1 base, with 13 bases sitting between them. Germline CDR1 is GTSNPN and CDR2 is SVGIG (reference sequence). The rearrangement uses TRBV30 and TRBJ2-3; the D call may be TRBD1 or TRBD2 (5 bases each). This TCR came from a man between 50 and 59 years old in good health and CMV-seronegative. The sequenced material came from CD4+ T cells from PBMCs. The CDR3 here is CAWRDRGGTDTQYF. CDR3 DNA: TGTGCCTGGCGGGATCGGGGCGGCACAGATACGCAGTATTTT.